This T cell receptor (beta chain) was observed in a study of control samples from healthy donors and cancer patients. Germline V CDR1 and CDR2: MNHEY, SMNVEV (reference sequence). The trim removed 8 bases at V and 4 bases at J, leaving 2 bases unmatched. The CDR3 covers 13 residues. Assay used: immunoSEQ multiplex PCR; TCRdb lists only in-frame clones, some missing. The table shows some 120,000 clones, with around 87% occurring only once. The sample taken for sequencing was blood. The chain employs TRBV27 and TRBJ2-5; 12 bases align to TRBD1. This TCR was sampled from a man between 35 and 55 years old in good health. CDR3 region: CASWDRGRETQYF. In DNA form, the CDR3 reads TGTGCCAGCTGGGACAGGGGGCGAGAGACCCAGTACTTC.